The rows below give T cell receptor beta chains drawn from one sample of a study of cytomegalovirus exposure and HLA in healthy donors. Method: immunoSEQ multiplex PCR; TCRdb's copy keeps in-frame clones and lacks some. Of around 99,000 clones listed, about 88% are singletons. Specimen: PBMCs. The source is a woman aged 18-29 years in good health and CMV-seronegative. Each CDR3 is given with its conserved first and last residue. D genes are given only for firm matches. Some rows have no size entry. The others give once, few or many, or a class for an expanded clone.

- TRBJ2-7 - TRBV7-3 TGTGCCAGCAGCTTAGAGGTTCATGGCTACGAGCAGTACTTC CASSLEVHGYEQYF
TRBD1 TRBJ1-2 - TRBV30 TGTGCCTGGAGTTATCTTGGACAGGTCTATGGCTACACCTTC CAWSYLGQVYGYTF
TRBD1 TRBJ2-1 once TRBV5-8 TGTGCCAGCAACTGGGACAGGGGGTACAATGAGCAGTTCTTC CASNWDRGYNEQFF
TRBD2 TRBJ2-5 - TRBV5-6 TGTGCCAGCAGCTCGCTACTAGCGGGAGGGCCCGGAGAGACCCAGTACTTC CASSSLLAGGPGETQYF
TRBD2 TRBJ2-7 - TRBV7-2 TGTGCCAGCAGCTTATTACGGGAGGTCTACGAGCAGTACTTC CASSLLREVYEQYF
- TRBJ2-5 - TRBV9 TGTGCCAGCAGCGCCACAGACAGATCCCAAGAGACCCAGTACTTC CASSATDRSQETQYF
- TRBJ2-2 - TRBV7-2 TGTGCCAGCAGCTCCGAGCGGGCCGGGGAGCTGTTTTTT CASSSERAGELFF
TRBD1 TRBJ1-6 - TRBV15 TGTGCCACCAGCAAAACTAGAGGGACAGGTCATTCACCCCTCCACTTT CATSKTRGTGHSPLHF
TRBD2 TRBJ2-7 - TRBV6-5 TGTGCCAGCAGCCGGGGGGGATACGAGCAGTACTTC CASSRGGYEQYF
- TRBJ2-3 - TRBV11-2 TGTGCCAGCAGGGGCGACGTGACAGATACGCAGTATTTT CASRGDVTDTQYF
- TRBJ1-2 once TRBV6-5 TGTGCCAGCTGTACCCAGCGGGGATGGAATGGCTACACCTTC CASCTQRGWNGYTF
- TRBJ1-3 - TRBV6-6 TGTGCCAGCAGCTGGGGGGACTCTGGAAACACCATATATTTT CASSWGDSGNTIYF
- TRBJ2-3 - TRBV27 TGTGCCAGCAGTTTATCGAAAGCTTTCACAGATACGCAGTATTTT CASSLSKAFTDTQYF
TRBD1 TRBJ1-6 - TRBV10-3 TGTGCCATCAGTGGGGGACAGGGGAGCTCCTATAATTCACCCCTCCACTTT CAISGGQGSSYNSPLHF
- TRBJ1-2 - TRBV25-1 TGTGCCAGCAGTGAAACAGGGACCTATGGCTACACCTTC CASSETGTYGYTF
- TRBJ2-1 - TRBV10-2 TGCGCCAGCAGTGAAGGGAGTAAGCAGTTCTTC CASSEGSKQFF
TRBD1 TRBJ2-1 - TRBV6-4 TGTGCCAGCAGTATAAACCGGGGGACAGGGACCAATGAGCAGTTCTTC CASSINRGTGTNEQFF
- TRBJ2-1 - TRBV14 TGTGCCAGCAGCCAAGAGGTCCAGAGGTACCTGAATGAGCAGTTCTTC CASSQEVQRYLNEQFF
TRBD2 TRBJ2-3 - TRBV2 TGTGCCAGCAGGGGGGGACTAGCGGTCTCTCTTCTGACGCAGTATTTT CASRGGLAVSLLTQYF
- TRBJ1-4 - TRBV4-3 TGCGCCAGCAGCCAAGGATTCCGGGTTAGGGAGAAAGCAACTAATGAAAAACTGTTTTTT CASSQGFRVREKATNEKLFF
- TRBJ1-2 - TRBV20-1 TGCAGTGCTTACCTAGAGAAGTACACCTTC CSAYLEKYTF
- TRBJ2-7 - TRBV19 TGTGCCAGTAGTATCATGACAGGAATTACCTACGAGCAGTACTTC CASSIMTGITYEQYF
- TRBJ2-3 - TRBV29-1 TGCAGCGTTTATGGTAGCCAGCTTAGGGATACGCAGTATTTT CSVYGSQLRDTQYF
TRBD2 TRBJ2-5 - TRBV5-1 TGCGCCAGCAGCTTGGCCGCGGGACTAGGTGCGGAGACCCAGTACTTC CASSLAAGLGAETQYF
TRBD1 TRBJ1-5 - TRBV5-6 TGTGCCAGCAGCTCGGGGACAGGCAGCATTCAGCCCCAGCATTTT CASSSGTGSIQPQHF
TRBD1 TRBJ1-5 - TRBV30 TGTGCCTTCCAGAAGGGGGCGCTTGGTCAGCCCCAGCATTTT CAFQKGALGQPQHF
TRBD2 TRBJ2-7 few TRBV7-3 TGTGCCAGCAGCTACAACCAGCGGGGCGAGCAGTACTTC CASSYNQRGEQYF
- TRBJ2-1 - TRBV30 TGTGCCTGGAAGGGGATCTACAATGAGCAGTTCTTC CAWKGIYNEQFF
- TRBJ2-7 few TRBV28 TGTGCCAGCAGTTTACTCCAGGGTAGGAACTACGAGCAGTACTTC CASSLLQGRNYEQYF
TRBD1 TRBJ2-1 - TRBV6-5 TGTGCCAGCAGTCCCGGGACAGGGAGGAATGAGCAGTTCTTC CASSPGTGRNEQFF
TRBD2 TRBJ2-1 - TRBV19 TGTGCCTCTGGGCTGGGGGAGGGAACGCTCACCAATGAGCAGTTCTTC CASGLGEGTLTNEQFF
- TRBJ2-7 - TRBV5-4 TGTGCCAGCAGTAAGAAACAGGGCCCTACTTCCTACGAGCAGTACTTC CASSKKQGPTSYEQYF
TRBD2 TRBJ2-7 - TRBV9 TGTGCCAGCAGCGTAGGGGGGGGGACTTACTACGAGCAGTACTTC CASSVGGGTYYEQYF
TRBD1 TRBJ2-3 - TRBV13 TGTGCCAGCAGCTTCGGACAGGGGGCTTTCACAGATACGCAGTATTTT CASSFGQGAFTDTQYF
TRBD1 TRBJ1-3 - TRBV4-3 TGCGCCAGCAGCCAAGGGACAGGGAAAGGATACACCATATATTTT CASSQGTGKGYTIYF
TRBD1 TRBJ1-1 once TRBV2 TGTGCCAGCAGTGCTATGACAGGGGTGAACACTGAAGCTTTCTTT CASSAMTGVNTEAFF
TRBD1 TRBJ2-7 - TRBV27 TGTGCCAGCAGTTTATCTTCTACAGGGGCGGGCTACGAGCAGTACTTC CASSLSSTGAGYEQYF
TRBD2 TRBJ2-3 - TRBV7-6 TGTGCCAGCAATAGCGGGGCGGGAACAGATACGCAGTATTTT CASNSGAGTDTQYF
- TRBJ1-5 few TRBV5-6 TGTGCCAGCAGCTTGGCGGCTAGCTACAATCAGCCCCAGCATTTT CASSLAASYNQPQHF
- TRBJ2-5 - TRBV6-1 TGTGCCAGCAGTGAAGACCCGAGTCGGGAGACCCAGTACTTC CASSEDPSRETQYF
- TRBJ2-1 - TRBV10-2 TGCGCCAGCAGTGAGCCACTAGAAAGCAATGAGCAGTTCTTC CASSEPLESNEQFF
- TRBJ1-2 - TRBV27 TGTGCCAGCAGTTTATCCATATCAGGTAGTCGTGGCTACACCTTC CASSLSISGSRGYTF
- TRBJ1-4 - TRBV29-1 TGCAGCGTGGGCAAAGGCAATAATGAAAAACTGTTTTTT CSVGKGNNEKLFF
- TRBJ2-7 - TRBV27 TGTGCCAGCAGTTCAGATCCTACAGGTCTCCACGAGCAGTACTTC CASSSDPTGLHEQYF
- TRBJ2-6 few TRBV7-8 TGTGCCAGCAGCTCCCGGGGGGCCAACGTCCTGACTTTC CASSSRGANVLTF
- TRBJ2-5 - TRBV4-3 TGCGCCAGCAGCCAAGAACCTTATCTACGGAGTGGGCAAGAGACCCAGTACTTC CASSQEPYLRSGQETQYF
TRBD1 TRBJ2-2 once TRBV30 TGTGCCTGGAGTCCATTCCCCCAACCGGGACAGGTAGTTGTAGCGACCGGGGAGCTGTTTTTT CAWSPFPQPGQVVVATGELFF
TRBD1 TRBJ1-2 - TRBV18 TGTGCCAGCTCACCACCGGATTCCCTGAGACAGGGGCTTGGTGGCTACACCTTC CASSPPDSLRQGLGGYTF
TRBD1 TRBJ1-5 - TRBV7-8 TGTGCCAGCAGCTACGGGACAGCACCACAGCCCCAGCATTTT CASSYGTAPQPQHF
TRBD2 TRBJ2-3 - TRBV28 TGTGCCAGCTCTACGCCCCTAGGACTAGCCGATACAGATACGCAGTATTTT CASSTPLGLADTDTQYF
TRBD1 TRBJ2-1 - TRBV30 TGTGCCGGAGCGAGGGGGCTCCCAGGGGATGAGCAGTTCTTC CAGARGLPGDEQFF
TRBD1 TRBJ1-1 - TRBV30 TGTGCCTGGGGGGGACAGGTGAACACTGAAGCTTTCTTT CAWGGQVNTEAFF
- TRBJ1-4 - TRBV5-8 TGTGCCAGCAGGAGCGGAGCTTTTTCCAATGAAAAACTGTTTTTT CASRSGAFSNEKLFF